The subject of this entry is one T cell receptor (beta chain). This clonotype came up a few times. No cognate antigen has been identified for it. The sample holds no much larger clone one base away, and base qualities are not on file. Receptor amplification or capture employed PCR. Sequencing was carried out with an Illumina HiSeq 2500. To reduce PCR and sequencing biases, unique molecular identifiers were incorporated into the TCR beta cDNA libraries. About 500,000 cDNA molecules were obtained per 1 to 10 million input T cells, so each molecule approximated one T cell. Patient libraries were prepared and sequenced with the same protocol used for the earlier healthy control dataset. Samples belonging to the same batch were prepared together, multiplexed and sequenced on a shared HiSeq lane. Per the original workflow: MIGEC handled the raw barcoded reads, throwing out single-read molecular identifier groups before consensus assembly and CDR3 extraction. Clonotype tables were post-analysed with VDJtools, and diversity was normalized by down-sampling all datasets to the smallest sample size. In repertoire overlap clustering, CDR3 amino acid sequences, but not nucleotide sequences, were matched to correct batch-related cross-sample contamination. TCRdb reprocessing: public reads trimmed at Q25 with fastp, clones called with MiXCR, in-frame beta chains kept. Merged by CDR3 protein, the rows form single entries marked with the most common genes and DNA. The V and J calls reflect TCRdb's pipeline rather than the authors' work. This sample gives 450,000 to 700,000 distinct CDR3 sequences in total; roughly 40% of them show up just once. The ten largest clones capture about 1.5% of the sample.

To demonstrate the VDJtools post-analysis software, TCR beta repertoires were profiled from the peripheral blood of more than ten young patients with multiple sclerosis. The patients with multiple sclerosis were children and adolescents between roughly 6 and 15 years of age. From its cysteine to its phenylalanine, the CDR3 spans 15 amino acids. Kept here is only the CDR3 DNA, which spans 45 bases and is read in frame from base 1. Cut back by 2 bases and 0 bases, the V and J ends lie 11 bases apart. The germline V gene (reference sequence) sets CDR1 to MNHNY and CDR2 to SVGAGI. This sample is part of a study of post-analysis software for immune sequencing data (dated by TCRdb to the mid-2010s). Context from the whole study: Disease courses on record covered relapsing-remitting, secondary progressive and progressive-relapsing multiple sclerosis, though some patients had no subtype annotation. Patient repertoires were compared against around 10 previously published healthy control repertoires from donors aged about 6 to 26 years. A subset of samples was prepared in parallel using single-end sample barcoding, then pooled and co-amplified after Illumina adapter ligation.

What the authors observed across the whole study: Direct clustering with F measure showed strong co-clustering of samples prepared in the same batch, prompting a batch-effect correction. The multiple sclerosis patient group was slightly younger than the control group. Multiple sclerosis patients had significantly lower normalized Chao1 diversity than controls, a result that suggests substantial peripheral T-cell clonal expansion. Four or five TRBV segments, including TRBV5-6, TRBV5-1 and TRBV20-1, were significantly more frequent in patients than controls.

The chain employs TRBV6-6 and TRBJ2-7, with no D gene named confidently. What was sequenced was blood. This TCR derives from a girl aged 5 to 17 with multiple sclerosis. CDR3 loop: CASSYVVLTSYEQYF. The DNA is TGTGCCAGCAGTTACGTAGTCCTAACCTCCTACGAGCAGTACTTC.